This T cell receptor beta chain was sequenced for a study of T cell responses to AZD1222 COVID-19 vaccine. Remarks on this clone: Its antigen remains unidentified.

Study conclusions and caveats: Among the donors, most were white British and more were female, and clonal diversity was possibly underestimated. Spike-specific TCR breadth rose after two AZD1222 doses, and depth rose as well. Vaccine-associated CD4 TCRs spanned spike, dominant at 160-218 and 743-854. Sampled repertoires all dated from after the peak T cell response.

Clones were read by immunoSEQ multiplex PCR, and TCRdb kept only the in-frame ones, dropping some. This sample has more than 95,000 clones, with over 75% found just once. The germline CDR1 and CDR2 sequences are ENHRY and SYGVKD. V lost 4 bases, J lost 6 bases, and 18 bases lay in between. The CDR3 spans 15 residues. This sequence joins TRBV10-3 and TRBJ1-2; no definite D call. This sequence was found in an adult in good health. The source material was peripheral blood, sampled on day 0 of AZD1222 vaccination. CDR3 sequence reads: CAISGGIKQQDGYTF. As DNA, the CDR3 is TGTGCCATCAGTGGCGGAATCAAACAGCAGGATGGCTACACCTTC.